The next 8 T cell receptor beta chains were all read from a single sample in a study of T cell repertoires in ileal Crohn's disease. The sample's time point: neoterminal ileum biopsy at postoperative endoscopy, about 6 months after surgery. TCRdb's table, derived via immunoSEQ multiplex PCR, lists solely in-frame clones and lacks some. This sample yields about 13,000 clones, of which about 70% are seen a single time; under 10% belongs to the top ten. Material: ileal tissue. The receptors derive from an adult with Crohn's disease.

This chain links TRBV7-2 with TRBJ1-6; D is ambiguous. V was trimmed by 5 bases and J by 8 bases, leaving 16 bases between them. The CDR3 has 15 residues. Germline CDR1 is SGHTA and CDR2 is FQGNSA. CDR3 sequence: CASSLRHPSDSPLHF. The CDR3 DNA is TGTGCCAGCAGCCTCAGACACCCCAGTGATTCACCCCTCCACTTT.

The chain couples TRBV18 to TRBJ1-5; no firm D call. This CDR3 spans 14 amino acids. Trimming removed 1 base from V and 5 bases from J, with 9 bases in between. The germline V gene has CDR1 KGHSH and CDR2 LQKENI. The CDR3 is CASSPQQRDQPQHF. The DNA for the CDR3 is TGTGCCAGCTCACCACAGCAAAGGGATCAGCCCCAGCATTTT.

This chain connects TRBV5-4 to TRBJ2-7, with 9 nucleotides matching TRBD2. This CDR3 has 14 residues. V gave up 3 bases and J gave up 5 bases; unmatched junction bases: 6. From germline, CDR1 is SGHNT and CDR2 YYREEE (reference sequence). CDR3 region: CASSWAGGADEQYF. In nucleotides, the CDR3 is TGTGCCAGCAGCTGGGCGGGGGGGGCCGACGAGCAGTACTTC. Drawing the rest from reference TRBV5-4 and TRBJ2-7, the complete variable domain is ETGVTQSPTHLIKTRGQQVTLRCSSQSGHNTVSWYQQALGQGPQFIFQYYREEENGRGNFPPRFSGLQFPNYSSELNVNALELDDSALYLCASSWAGGADEQYFGPGTRLTVT.

The rearrangement joins TRBV7-2 to TRBJ2-3; D is unclear. The CDR3 contains 14 residues. V gave up 1 base and J gave up 2 bases, with 7 bases separating them. Germline loops: CDR1 SGHTA, CDR2 FQGNSA. The CDR3 DNA follows: TGTGCCAGCAGCTTAGAGACCTCCACAGATACGCAGTATTTT. Translation: CASSLETSTDTQYF.

The chain has TRBV11-2 and TRBJ2-1, with no clear D. Germline values: CDR1 SGHAT, CDR2 FQNNGV. V was cut by 0 bases and J by 4 bases, with 13 bases left in between. The length of the CDR3 is 16 residues. DNA of the CDR3: TGTGCCAGCAGCTTAGAACTGGGTGTCCTTTACAATGAGCAGTTCTTC. Amino acids: CASSLELGVLYNEQFF. Together with reference TRBV11-2 and TRBJ2-1, the CDR3 gives the full variable domain: EAGVAQSPRYKIIEKRQSVAFWCNPISGHATLYWYQQILGQGPKLLIQFQNNGVVDDSQLPKDRFSAERLKGVDSTLKIQPAKLEDSAVYLCASSLELGVLYNEQFFGPGTRLTVL.

J is TRBJ1-4 and V is TRBV4-2; possible D gene TRBD1, 5 bases. The V gene's germline CDR1 is LGHNA and CDR2 YNFKEQ. V lost 1 base, J lost 8 bases, and 8 bases lay in between. The CDR3 extends over 13 amino acids. The CDR3 here is CASSQGGEEKLFF. CDR3 nucleotides: TGTGCCAGCAGCCAAGGAGGGGAGGAAAAACTGTTTTTT.

The V and J genes are TRBV28 and TRBJ1-3, with D unresolved. The CDR3 runs to 14 residues. From germline, CDR1 is MDHEN and CDR2 SYDVKM. Trimming took off 2 bases at V and 4 bases at J, with 9 bases between the two ends. CDR3 sequence (DNA): TGTGCCAGCAGTTTAAGCTCGGGAGGAAACACCATATATTTT. Protein sequence: CASSLSSGGNTIYF.

V and J are TRBV4-2 and TRBJ1-6, with 9 bases aligning to TRBD1. Germline V gene sequence: CDR1 LGHNA, CDR2 YNFKEQ. The V segment lost 2 bases and the J segment 7 bases; nucleotides outside the gene matches: 9. This CDR3 is 17 amino acids long. The DNA for the CDR3 is TGTGCCAGCAGCCAACCAACCGGACAGGGGCTGAATTCACCCCTCCACTTT. It specifies CASSQPTGQGLNSPLHF.